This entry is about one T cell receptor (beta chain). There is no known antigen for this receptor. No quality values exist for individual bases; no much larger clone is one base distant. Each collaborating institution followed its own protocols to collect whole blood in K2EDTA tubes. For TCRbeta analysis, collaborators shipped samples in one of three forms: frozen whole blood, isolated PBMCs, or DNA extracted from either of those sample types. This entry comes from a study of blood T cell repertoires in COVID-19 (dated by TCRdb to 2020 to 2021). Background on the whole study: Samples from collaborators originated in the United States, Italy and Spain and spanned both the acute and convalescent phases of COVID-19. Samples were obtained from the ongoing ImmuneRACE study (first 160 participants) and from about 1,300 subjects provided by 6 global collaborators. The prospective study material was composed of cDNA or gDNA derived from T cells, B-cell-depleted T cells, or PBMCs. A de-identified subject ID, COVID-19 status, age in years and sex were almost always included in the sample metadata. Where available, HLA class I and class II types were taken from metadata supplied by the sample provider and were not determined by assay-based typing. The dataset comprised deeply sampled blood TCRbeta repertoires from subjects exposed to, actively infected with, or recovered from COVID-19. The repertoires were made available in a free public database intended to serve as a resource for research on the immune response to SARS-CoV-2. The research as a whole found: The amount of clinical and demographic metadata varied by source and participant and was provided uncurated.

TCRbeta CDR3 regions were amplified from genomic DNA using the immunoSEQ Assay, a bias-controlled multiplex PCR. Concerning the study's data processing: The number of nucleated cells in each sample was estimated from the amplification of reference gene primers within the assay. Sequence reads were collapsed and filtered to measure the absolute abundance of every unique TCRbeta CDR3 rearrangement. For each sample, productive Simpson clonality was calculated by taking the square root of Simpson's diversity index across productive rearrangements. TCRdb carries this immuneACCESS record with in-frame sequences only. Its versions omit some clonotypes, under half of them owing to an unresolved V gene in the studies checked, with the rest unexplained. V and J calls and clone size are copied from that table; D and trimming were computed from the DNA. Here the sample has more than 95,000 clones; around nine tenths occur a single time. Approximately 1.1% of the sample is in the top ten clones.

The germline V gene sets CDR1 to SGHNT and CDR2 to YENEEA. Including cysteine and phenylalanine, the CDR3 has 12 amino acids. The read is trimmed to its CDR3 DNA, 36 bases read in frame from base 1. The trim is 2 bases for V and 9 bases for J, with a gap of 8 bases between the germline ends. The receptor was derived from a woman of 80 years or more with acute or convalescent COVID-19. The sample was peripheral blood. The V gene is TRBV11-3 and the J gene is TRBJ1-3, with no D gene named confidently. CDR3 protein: CASSLSGSTIYF. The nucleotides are TGTGCCAGCAGCTTAAGTGGGAGCACCATATATTTT.